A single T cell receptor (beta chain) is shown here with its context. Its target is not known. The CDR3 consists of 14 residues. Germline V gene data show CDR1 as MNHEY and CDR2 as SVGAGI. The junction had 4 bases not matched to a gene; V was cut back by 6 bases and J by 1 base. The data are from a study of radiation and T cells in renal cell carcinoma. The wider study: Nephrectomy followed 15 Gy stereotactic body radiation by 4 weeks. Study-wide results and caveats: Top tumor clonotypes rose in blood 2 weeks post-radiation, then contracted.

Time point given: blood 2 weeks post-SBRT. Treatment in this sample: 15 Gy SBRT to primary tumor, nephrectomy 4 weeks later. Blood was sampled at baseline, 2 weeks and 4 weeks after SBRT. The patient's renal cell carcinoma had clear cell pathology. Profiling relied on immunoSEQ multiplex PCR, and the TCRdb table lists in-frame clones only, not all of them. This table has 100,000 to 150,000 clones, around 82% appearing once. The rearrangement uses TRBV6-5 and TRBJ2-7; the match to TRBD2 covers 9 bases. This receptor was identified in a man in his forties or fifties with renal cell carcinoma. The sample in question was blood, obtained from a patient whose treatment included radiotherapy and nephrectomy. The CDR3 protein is CASRRGGTSYEQYF. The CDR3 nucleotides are TGTGCCAGCAGGCGGGGGGGCACATCCTACGAGCAGTACTTC.